This T cell receptor (beta chain) is drawn from a study of shared clonotypes between healthy human individuals. The CDR3 runs 16 residues. CDR1 MDHEN and CDR2 SYDVKM come from the germline V gene. V lost 5 bases and J 8 bases, leaving 24 bases between the germline ends. General study results and limits: On the whole, naive subsets had larger estimated richness than memory subsets had. Clonotype sharing across donors was expected to vary with sequencing depth.

Clones were sequenced by immunoSEQ multiplex PCR, and TCRdb holds only the in-frame ones, with some missing. This table has more than 2 million clones, over 85% appearing once. It was CD45RO-negative cells, positively selected for CCR7, that made up naive CD8 cells, with terminally differentiated effector memory CD45RA+ cells excluded. Participating donors were healthy, HIV-negative adults free of recent acute infections or vaccinations. With regard to this clone: The antigen is not known.

The receptor was derived from a man aged 18-30 years in good health. Some clones in this sample may be carry-over from other donors' samples. The gene calls are TRBV28 and TRBJ1-2; D remains unclear. Sequencing used naive CD8+ T cells from PBMCs. CDR3 in amino acids: CASSLYTGTGGPGYTF. In nucleotides, the CDR3 is TGTGCCAGCAGTCTATACACCGGCACCGGTGGCCCGGGCTACACCTTC.